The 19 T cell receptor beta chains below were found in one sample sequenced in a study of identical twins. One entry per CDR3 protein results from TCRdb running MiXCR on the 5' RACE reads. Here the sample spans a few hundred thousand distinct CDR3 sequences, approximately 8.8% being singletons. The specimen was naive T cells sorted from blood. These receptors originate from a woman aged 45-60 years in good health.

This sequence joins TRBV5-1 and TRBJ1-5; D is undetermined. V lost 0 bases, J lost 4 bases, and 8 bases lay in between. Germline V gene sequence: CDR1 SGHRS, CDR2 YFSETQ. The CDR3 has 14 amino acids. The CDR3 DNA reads TGCGCCAGCAGCTTGGACAGTGGAAATCAGCCCCAGCATTTT. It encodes CASSLDSGNQPQHF. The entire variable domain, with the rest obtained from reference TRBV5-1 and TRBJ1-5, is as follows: KAGVTQTPRYLIKTRGQQVTLSCSPISGHRSVSWYQQTPGQGLQFLFEYFSETQRNKGNFPGRFSGRQFSNSRSEMNVSTLELGDSALYLCASSLDSGNQPQHFGDGTRLSIL.

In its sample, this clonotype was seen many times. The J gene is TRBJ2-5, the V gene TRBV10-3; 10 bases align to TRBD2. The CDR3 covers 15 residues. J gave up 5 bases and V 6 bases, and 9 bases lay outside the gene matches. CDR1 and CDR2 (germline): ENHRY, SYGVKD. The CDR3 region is CAISALAGDRETQYF. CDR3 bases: TGTGCCATCAGCGCTCTAGCGGGAGATCGTGAGACCCAGTACTTC.

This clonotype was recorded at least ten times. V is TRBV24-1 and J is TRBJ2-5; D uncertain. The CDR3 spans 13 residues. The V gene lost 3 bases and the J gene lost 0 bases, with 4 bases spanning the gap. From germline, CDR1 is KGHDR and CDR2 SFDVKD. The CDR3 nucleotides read TGTGCCACCAGTGATGATTACCAAGAGACCCAGTACTTC. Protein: CATSDDYQETQYF.

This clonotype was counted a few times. In DNA form, the CDR3 reads TGTGCCAGCAGTACAACACGGGTTTCTCCGAGAGCTTTCTTT. Its translation is CASSTTRVSPRAFF. This sequence joins TRBV27 and TRBJ1-1; unclear D gene. The CDR3 contains 14 residues. Trimming left V 5 bases short and J 10 bases short, with 20 bases between. CDR1 MNHEY and CDR2 SMNVEV come from the germline V gene (reference sequence).

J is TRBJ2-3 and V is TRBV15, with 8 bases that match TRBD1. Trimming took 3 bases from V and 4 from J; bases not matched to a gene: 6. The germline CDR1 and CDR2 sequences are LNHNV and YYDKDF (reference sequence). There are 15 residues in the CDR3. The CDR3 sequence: CATSRQGATSDTQYF. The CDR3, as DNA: TGTGCCACCAGCAGGCAGGGGGCAACGTCAGATACGCAGTATTTT.

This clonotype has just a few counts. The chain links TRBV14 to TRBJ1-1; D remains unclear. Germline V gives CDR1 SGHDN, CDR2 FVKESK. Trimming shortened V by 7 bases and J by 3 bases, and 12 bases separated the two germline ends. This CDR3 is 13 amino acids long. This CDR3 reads CASTLTGYTEAFF. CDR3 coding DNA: TGTGCCAGCACCCTGACTGGGTACACTGAAGCTTTCTTT. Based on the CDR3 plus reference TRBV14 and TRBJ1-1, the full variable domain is EAGVTQFPSHSVIEKGQTVTLRCDPISGHDNLYWYRRVMGKEIKFLLHFVKESKQDESGMPNNRFLAERTGGTYSTLKVQPAELEDSGVYFCASTLTGYTEAFFGQGTRLTVV.

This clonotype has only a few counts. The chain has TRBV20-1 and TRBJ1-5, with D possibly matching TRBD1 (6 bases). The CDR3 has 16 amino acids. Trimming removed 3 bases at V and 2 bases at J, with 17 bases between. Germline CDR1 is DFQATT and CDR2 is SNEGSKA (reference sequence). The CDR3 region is CSAREVQGIGNQPQHF. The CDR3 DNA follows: TGCAGTGCTAGGGAGGTTCAGGGGATTGGCAATCAGCCCCAGCATTTT.

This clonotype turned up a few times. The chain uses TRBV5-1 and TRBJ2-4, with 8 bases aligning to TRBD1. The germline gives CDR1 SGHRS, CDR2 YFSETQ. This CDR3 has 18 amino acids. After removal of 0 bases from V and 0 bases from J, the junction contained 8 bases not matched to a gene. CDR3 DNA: TGCGCCAGCAGCTTGGAGACAGGGGCCCTAATAGCCAAAAACATTCAGTACTTC. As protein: CASSLETGALIAKNIQYF.

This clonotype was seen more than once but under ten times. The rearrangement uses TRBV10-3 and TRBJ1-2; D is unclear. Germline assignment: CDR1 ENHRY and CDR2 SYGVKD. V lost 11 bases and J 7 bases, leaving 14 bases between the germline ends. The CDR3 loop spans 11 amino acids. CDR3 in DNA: TGTGCCGCCGCGAAGGAGTCTGGCTACACCTTC. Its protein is CAAAKESGYTF.

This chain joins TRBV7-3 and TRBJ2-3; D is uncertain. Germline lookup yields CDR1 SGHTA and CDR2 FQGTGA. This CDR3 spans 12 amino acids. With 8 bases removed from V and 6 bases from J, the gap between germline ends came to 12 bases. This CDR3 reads CASPKIEDTQYF. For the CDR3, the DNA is TGTGCCAGCCCGAAGATAGAGGATACGCAGTATTTT. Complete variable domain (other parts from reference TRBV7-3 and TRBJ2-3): GAGVSQTPSNKVTEKGKYVELRCDPISGHTALYWYRQSLGQGPEFLIYFQGTGAADDSGLPNDRFFAVRPEGSVSTLKIQRTERGDSAVYLCASPKIEDTQYFGPGTRLTVL.

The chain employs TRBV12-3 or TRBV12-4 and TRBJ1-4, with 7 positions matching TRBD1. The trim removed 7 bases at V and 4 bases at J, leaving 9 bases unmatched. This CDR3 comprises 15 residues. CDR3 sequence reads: CASKKTGVNNEKLFF. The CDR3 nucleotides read TGTGCCAGCAAAAAAACAGGGGTTAATAATGAAAAACTGTTTTTT.

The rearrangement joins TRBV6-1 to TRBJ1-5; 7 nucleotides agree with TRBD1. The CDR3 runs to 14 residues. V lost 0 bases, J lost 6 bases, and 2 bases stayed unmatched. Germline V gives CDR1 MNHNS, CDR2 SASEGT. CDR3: CASSEAGGSQPQHF. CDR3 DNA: TGTGCCAGCAGTGAAGCAGGGGGCAGTCAGCCCCAGCATTTT.

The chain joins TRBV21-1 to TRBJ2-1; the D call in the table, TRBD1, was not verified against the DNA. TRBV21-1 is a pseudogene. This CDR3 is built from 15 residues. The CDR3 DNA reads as TGTGCCAGAATCCTCAGGGGGAGCTCCTACAATGAGCAGTTCTTC. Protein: CARILRGSSYNEQFF.

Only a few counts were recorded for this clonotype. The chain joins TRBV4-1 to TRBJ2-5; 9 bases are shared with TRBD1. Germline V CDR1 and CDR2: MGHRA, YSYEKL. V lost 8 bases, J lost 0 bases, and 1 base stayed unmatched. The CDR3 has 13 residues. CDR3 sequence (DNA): TGCGCCAGCGGACAGGGGAACCAAGAGACCCAGTACTTC. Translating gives CASGQGNQETQYF.

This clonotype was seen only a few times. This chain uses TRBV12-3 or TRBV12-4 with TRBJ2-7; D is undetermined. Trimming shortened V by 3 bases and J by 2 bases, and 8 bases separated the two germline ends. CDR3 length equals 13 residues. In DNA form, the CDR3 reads TGTGCCAGCAGTTTTCAAGGGACCTACGAGCAGTACGTC. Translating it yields CASSFQGTYEQYV.

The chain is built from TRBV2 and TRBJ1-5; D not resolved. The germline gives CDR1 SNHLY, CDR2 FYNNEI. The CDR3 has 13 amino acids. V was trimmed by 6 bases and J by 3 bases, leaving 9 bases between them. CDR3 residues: CASSRTFNQPQHF. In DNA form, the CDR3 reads TGTGCCAGCAGCCGGACCTTCAATCAGCCCCAGCATTTT.

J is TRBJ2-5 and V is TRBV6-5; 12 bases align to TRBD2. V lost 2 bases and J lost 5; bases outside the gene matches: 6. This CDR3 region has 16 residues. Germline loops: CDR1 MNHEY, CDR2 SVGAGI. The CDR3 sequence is CASSYASGRARETQYF. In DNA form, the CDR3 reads TGTGCCAGCAGTTACGCTAGCGGGAGGGCCCGGGAGACCCAGTACTTC.

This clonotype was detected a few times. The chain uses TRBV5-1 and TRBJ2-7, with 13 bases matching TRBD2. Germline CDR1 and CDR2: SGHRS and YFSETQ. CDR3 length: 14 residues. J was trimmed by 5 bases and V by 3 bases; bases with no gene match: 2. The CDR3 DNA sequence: TGCGCCAGCAGCTCCGGACTAGCGGGAGACGAGCAGTACGTC. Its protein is CASSSGLAGDEQYV.

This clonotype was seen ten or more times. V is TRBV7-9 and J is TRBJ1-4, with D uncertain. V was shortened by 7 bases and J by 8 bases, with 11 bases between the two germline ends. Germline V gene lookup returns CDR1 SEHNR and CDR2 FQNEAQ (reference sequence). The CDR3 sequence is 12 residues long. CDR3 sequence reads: CASTGFEEKLFF. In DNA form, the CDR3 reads TGTGCCAGCACGGGGTTCGAGGAAAAACTGTTTTTT.